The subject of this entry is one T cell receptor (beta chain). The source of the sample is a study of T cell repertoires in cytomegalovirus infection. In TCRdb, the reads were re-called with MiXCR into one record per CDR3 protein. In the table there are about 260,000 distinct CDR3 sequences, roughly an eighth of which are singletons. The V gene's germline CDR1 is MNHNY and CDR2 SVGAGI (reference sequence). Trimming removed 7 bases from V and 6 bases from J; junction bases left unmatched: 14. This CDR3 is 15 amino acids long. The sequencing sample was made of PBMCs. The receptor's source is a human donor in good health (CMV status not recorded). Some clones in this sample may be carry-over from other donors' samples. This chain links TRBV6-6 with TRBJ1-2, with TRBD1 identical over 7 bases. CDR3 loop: CASMTGPTRWDGYTF. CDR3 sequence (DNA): TGTGCCAGCATGACAGGGCCAACTAGGTGGGATGGCTACACCTTC.